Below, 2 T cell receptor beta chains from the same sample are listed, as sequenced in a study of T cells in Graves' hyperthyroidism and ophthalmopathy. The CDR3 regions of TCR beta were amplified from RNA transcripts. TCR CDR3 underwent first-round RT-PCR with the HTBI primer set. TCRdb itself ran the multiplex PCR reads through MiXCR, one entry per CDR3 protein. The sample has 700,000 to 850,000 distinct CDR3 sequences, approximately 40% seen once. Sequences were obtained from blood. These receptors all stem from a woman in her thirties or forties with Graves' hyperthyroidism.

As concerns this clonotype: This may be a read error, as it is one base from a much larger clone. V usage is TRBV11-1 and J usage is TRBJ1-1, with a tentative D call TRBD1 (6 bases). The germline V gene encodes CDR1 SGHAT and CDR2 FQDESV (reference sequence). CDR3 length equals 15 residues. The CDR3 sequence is CASSLGSGANTVAFF. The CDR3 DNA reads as TGTGCCAGCAGCTTAGGCTCGGGGGCGAACACTGTAGCTTTCTTT. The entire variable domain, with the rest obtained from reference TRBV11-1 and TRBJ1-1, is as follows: EAEVAQSPRYKITEKSQAVAFWCDPISGHATLYWYRQILGQGPELLVQFQDESVVDDSQLPKDRFSAERLKGVDSTLKIQPAELGDSAMYLCASSLGSGANTVAFFGQGTRLTVV.

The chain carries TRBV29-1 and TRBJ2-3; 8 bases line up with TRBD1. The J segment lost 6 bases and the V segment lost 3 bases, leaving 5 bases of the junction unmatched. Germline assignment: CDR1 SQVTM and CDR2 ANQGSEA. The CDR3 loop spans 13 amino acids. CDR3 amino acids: CSVDSDRGDTQYF. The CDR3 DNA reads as TGCAGCGTTGACAGCGACAGGGGCGATACGCAGTATTTT.